A selection of T cell receptor beta chains follows, all from one sample in a study of blood T cells in healthy people across ages. TCRdb called the 5' RACE reads again in MiXCR, with one record for every CDR3 protein. The repertoire holds around 1,800,000 distinct CDR3 sequences, with about 39% as singletons. The specimen was blood. The receptors here all came from a human donor in good health. CDR3s include the opening cysteine and the closing phenylalanine or tryptophan. A D gene is named only where the DNA matches it firmly. For some rows the clone size is stated as once, few or many, or as a class when expanded; others skip it.

D gene,clone size,J gene,V gene,CDR3 protein,CDR3 DNA
.,.,TRBJ2-5,TRBV7-3,CASSSGSLETQYF,TGTGCCAGCAGCTCGGGGTCTTTGGAGACCCAGTACTTC
.,few,TRBJ1-2,TRBV7-8,CASSLDKQNYGCTF,TGTGCCAGCAGCTTAGATAAACAGAACTATGGCTGCACCTTC
.,few,TRBJ2-7,TRBV6-6,CASSYGVNSDDEQYF,TGTGCCAGCAGTTACGGAGTGAATTCCGATGACGAGCAGTACTTC
.,.,TRBJ1-6,TRBV27,CASRRGSGSPLHF,TGTGCCAGCAGAAGGGGGTCTGGTTCACCCCTCCACTTT
.,.,TRBJ2-5,TRBV20-1,CSASDRRSQETQYF,TGCAGTGCTAGCGACAGACGGAGTCAAGAGACCCAGTACTTC
.,.,TRBJ2-1,TRBV15,CATSRGLQSEQFF,TGTGCCACCAGCAGAGGACTCCAAAGTGAGCAGTTCTTC
.,few,TRBJ2-1,TRBV10-3,CAISLGASYNEQFF,TGTGCCATCAGTTTGGGGGCCAGCTACAATGAGCAGTTCTTC
.,.,TRBJ1-2,TRBV9,CASSVNANYGYTF,TGTGCCAGCAGCGTGAACGCTAACTATGGCTACACCTTC
.,many,TRBJ2-7,TRBV7-6,CASSLDRKSYEQYF,TGTGCCAGCAGCTTAGACCGCAAGTCCTACGAGCAGTACTTC
.,few,TRBJ2-7,TRBV2,CASSEGQGVAYEQYF,TGTGCCAGCAGTGAAGGGCAGGGTGTCGCCTACGAGCAGTACTTC
.,few,TRBJ1-5,TRBV20-1,CGASSAGSLVYSNQPQHF,TGCGGTGCTAGTTCTGCGGGTTCCCTAGTCTATAGCAATCAGCCCCAGCATTTT
.,.,TRBJ2-7,TRBV7-8,CASTIAGGYEQYF,TGTGCCAGCACTATCGCAGGAGGTTACGAGCAGTACTTC
TRBD2,few,TRBJ2-1,TRBV5-1,CASRSLAGGPQNEQFF,TGCGCCAGCAGAAGTCTAGCGGGGGGGCCTCAAAATGAGCAGTTCTTC
TRBD1,.,TRBJ2-1,TRBV3-1,CASSYRQGDYNEQFF,TGTGCCAGCAGCTACCGACAGGGGGACTACAATGAGCAGTTCTTC
.,.,TRBJ2-3,TRBV20-1,CSASLTSNGADTQYF,TGCAGTGCTAGCTTAACCTCTAATGGCGCAGATACGCAGTATTTT
TRBD1,few,TRBJ2-2,TRBV10-3,CAISAVGQGASGELFF,TGTGCCATCAGTGCAGTTGGACAGGGGGCTTCCGGGGAGCTGTTTTTT
.,few,TRBJ1-1,TRBV12-3/TRBV12-4,CASSLALIGQLNTEAFF,TGTGCCAGCAGTTTAGCGCTAATCGGACAACTGAACACTGAAGCTTTCTTT
.,few,TRBJ1-5,TRBV7-2,CASSLRTGAGGNQPQHF,TGTGCCAGCAGCCTCCGGACCGGGGCCGGGGGCAATCAGCCCCAGCATTTT
.,few,TRBJ2-1,TRBV20-1,CSARDLRGDPANEQFF,TGCAGTGCTAGAGATCTTAGGGGGGACCCCGCGAATGAGCAGTTCTTC
.,.,TRBJ2-5,TRBV25-1,CASSSTGWGQETQYF,TGTGCCAGCAGTTCAACAGGATGGGGACAAGAGACCCAGTACTTC
.,few,TRBJ1-2,TRBV6-4,CASSPASSNYGYTF,TGTGCCAGCAGCCCGGCCAGCTCTAACTATGGCTACACCTTC
TRBD2,many,TRBJ2-3,TRBV10-3,CAISGDSGGSTDTQYF,TGTGCCATCAGTGGAGACAGCGGGGGGAGCACAGATACGCAGTATTTT
TRBD1,.,TRBJ2-7,TRBV6-5,CASSYAQGAWYEQYF,TGTGCCAGCAGTTACGCGCAGGGGGCGTGGTACGAGCAGTACTTC
.,.,TRBJ2-5,TRBV7-6,CASSLQSGQETQYF,TGTGCCAGCAGCTTACAGTCAGGGCAAGAGACCCAGTACTTC
.,few,TRBJ2-7,TRBV24-1,CATTGPSSYEQYF,TGTGCCACCACGGGCCCAAGCTCCTACGAGCAGTACTTC
.,.,TRBJ1-5,TRBV5-6,CASSMTGDQPQHF,TGTGCCAGCAGCATGACAGGTGATCAGCCCCAGCATTTT
.,few,TRBJ2-1,TRBV4-3,CASSQVSITRFPPYNEQFF,TGCGCCAGCAGCCAAGTATCGATTACCAGATTCCCCCCTTACAATGAGCAGTTCTTC
TRBD1,few,TRBJ2-1,TRBV11-2,CASSSLRGQGYNEQFF,TGTGCCAGCAGCAGTCTGAGGGGACAGGGTTACAATGAGCAGTTCTTC
TRBD2,.,TRBJ2-3,TRBV6-1,CASSDSGLAEDTQYF,TGTGCCAGCAGTGACTCAGGACTAGCGGAAGATACGCAGTATTTT
.,.,TRBJ2-7,TRBV7-2,CASSLVGQKYEQYF,TGTGCCAGCAGCTTAGTCGGACAAAAATACGAGCAGTACTTC
.,.,TRBJ2-2,TRBV12-3/TRBV12-4,CASSLDPRAGELFF,TGTGCCAGCAGTTTAGATCCCAGGGCTGGGGAGCTGTTTTTT
.,.,TRBJ2-1,TRBV24-1,CATSIGSYNEQFF,TGTGCCACCAGTATTGGCTCCTACAATGAGCAGTTCTTC
TRBD2,few,TRBJ2-1,TRBV7-9,CASSNTLAGGPGEQFF,TGTGCCAGCAGCAACACTCTAGCGGGGGGGCCGGGTGAGCAGTTCTTC